Listed below are T cell receptor beta chains from one sample, sequenced in a study of cytomegalovirus exposure and HLA in healthy donors. Assay used: immunoSEQ multiplex PCR; TCRdb lists only in-frame clones, some missing. The table includes almost 200,000 clones, 70% to 85% detected once. Sequencing was performed on PBMCs. The receptors derive from a woman younger than 45 in good health and CMV-seropositive. CDR3s include the opening cysteine and the closing phenylalanine or tryptophan. The D gene is left open where the match is weak. Some rows have no size entry. The others give once, few or many, or a class for an expanded clone.

clone_size j_call d_call cdr3_length v_call cdr3_aa cdr3_nt
NA TRBJ1-6 TRBD1 18 TRBV6-1 CASSVDSRGGRYNSPLHF TGTGCCAGCAGTGTAGATTCGCGAGGGGGCCGTTATAATTCACCCCTCCACTTT
NA TRBJ2-7 NA 14 TRBV4-3 CASSQDLPASEQYF TGCGCCAGCAGCCAAGACCTTCCCGCGAGCGAGCAGTACTTC
NA TRBJ2-2 TRBD1 14 TRBV6-6 CASSYDRGTGELFF TGTGCCAGCAGTTACGACAGGGGCACCGGGGAGCTGTTTTTT
NA TRBJ2-1 TRBD2 20 TRBV7-8 CASSLGSGVWRAIAGNEQFF TGTGCCAGCAGCTTAGGATCGGGGGTTTGGAGAGCTATAGCGGGTAATGAGCAGTTCTTC
NA TRBJ1-1 TRBD1 12 TRBV27 CASSFHRGEAFF TGTGCCAGCAGTTTCCACAGGGGGGAAGCTTTCTTT
few TRBJ2-7 TRBD2 14 TRBV9 CASSARTSGYEQYF TGTGCCAGCAGCGCCCGGACTAGCGGCTACGAGCAGTACTTC
NA TRBJ2-2 NA 14 TRBV6-5 CASSPRRQSVELFF TGTGCCAGCAGCCCCCGCAGACAGTCGGTAGAGCTGTTTTTT
NA TRBJ2-1 TRBD2 13 TRBV4-2 CASSREGDNEQFF TGTGCCAGCTCACGGGAGGGAGACAATGAGCAGTTCTTC
once TRBJ1-1 NA 15 TRBV4-3 CASSQGRALGTEAFF TGCGCCAGCAGCCAAGGGAGGGCGCTCGGCACTGAAGCTTTCTTT
NA TRBJ2-7 NA 12 TRBV7-9 CASSPWTDEQYF TGTGCCAGCAGTCCCTGGACAGACGAGCAGTACTTC